The entry that follows covers one T cell receptor beta chain sequence. The sample originates from a study of control samples from healthy donors and cancer patients. Measured with immunoSEQ multiplex PCR; TCRdb has only the in-frame clones, and not every one. Counted here are about 130,000 clones, 75% to 95% occurring once; the ten biggest clones make up 2.5%. V was pared by 10 bases and J by 8 bases, with 14 bases of the junction left unmatched. The length of the CDR3 is 16 residues. CDR1 and CDR2 (germline): KGHDR, SFDVKD. This sequence was found in a man aged 40-49 years in good health. This sequence joins TRBV24-1 and TRBJ2-2; 11 nucleotides line up with TRBD2. Specimen: blood. In DNA, the CDR3 is TGTGCCACGGCTTCTAGCGGGGGGATGTTCAGAGGGGAGCTGTTTTTT. Its translation is CATASSGGMFRGELFF.